Presented here are 27 T cell receptor beta chains from one specimen sequenced in a study of cytomegalovirus exposure and HLA in healthy donors (dated by TCRdb to about 2017). Library generation was performed with the immunoSEQ multiplex PCR assay. For the multiplex PCR, a mixture combining 60 forward primers for TCR Vbeta segments and 13 reverse primers for TCR Jbeta segments was used. What TCRdb holds here is the immuneACCESS table cut down to in-frame rearrangements. Part of the clones is not present; checked against another copy, under half of the missing clones reflect an unresolved V gene, and the others are unexplained. The sample table lists over 150,000 clones, roughly 84% of them with a count of one. The top ten constitute 1.2% of the sample. Material for sequencing was PBMCs. The receptors come from a boy under 10 years old in good health and CMV-seronegative.

The rearrangement uses TRBV5-6 and TRBJ1-6; D call uncertain. Between the trimmed V and J ends, which lost 4 bases and 5 bases, there was a span of 7 bases. The CDR3 is 13 amino acids. Germline lookup yields CDR1 SGHDT and CDR2 YYEEEE. The CDR3 nucleotides are TGTGCCAGCAGCCTGAGAGATAATTCACCCCTCCACTTT. It is translated as CASSLRDNSPLHF. The full variable domain, completed using reference TRBV5-6 and TRBJ1-6, is DAGVTQSPTHLIKTRGQQVTLRCSPKSGHDTVSWYQQALGQGPQFIFQYYEEEERQRGNFPDRFSGHQFPNYSSELNVNALLLGDSALYLCASSLRDNSPLHFGNGTRLTVT.

The rearrangement links TRBV9 to TRBJ2-1; D is possibly TRBD2 (7 bases). Germline values: CDR1 SGDLS, CDR2 YYNGEE. The CDR3 is 17 amino acids. With 4 bases removed from V and 5 bases from J, the gap between germline ends came to 22 bases. CDR3 DNA sequence: TGTGCCAGCAGCCCCAAGGGGGGCGGGAGAGACGACAATGAGCAGTTCTTC. Amino acid sequence: CASSPKGGGRDDNEQFF.

A few counts support this clone. This chain uses TRBV4-1 with TRBJ1-2; 8 positions match TRBD1. CDR1 MGHRA and CDR2 YSYEKL come from the germline V gene. The trim removed 4 bases at V and 8 bases at J, leaving 6 bases unmatched. The CDR3 length is 13 residues. This CDR3 is CASSPSRGQGYTF. DNA of the CDR3: TGCGCCAGCAGCCCCTCCAGGGGGCAAGGCTACACCTTC.

The chain couples TRBV30 to TRBJ2-4; D is unclear. The CDR3 contains 15 residues. Germline V gene sequence: CDR1 GTSNPN, CDR2 SVGIG (reference sequence). V was pared by 0 bases and J by 0 bases, with 9 bases between. CDR3 loop: CAWSVEALAKNIQYF. The CDR3 DNA follows: TGTGCCTGGAGTGTAGAGGCTCTAGCCAAAAACATTCAGTACTTC.

The chain recombines TRBV19 with TRBJ1-3; D call uncertain. V lost 3 bases to trimming and J lost 0 bases, with 12 bases between them. This CDR3 has 16 amino acids. CDR1 LNHDA and CDR2 SQIVND come from the germline V gene (reference sequence). The CDR3 region is CASSMWGARSGNTIYF. The CDR3 DNA is TGTGCCAGTAGTATGTGGGGAGCCCGCTCTGGAAACACCATATATTTT.

This clone was observed a single time. V and J are TRBV11-2 and TRBJ2-7; the D gene is possibly TRBD2 (5 bases). Germline V gene lookup returns CDR1 SGHAT and CDR2 FQNNGV. The CDR3 covers 15 residues. The germline V and J ends were trimmed by 0 bases and 5 bases, with 14 bases remaining between them. CDR3: CASSLDRTRSDEQYF. DNA of the CDR3: TGTGCCAGCAGCTTAGATCGTACTAGGAGCGACGAGCAGTACTTC.

The chain couples TRBV7-9 to TRBJ1-3; 7 positions agree with TRBD1. V was clipped by 5 bases and J by 4 bases; unmatched bases: 11. The CDR3 contains 16 residues. Looked up from germline, CDR1 is SEHNR and CDR2 is FQNEAQ (reference sequence). The CDR3 loop is CASSILGGTIGNTIYF. CDR3 bases: TGTGCCAGCAGCATTCTAGGGGGCACTATCGGAAACACCATATATTTT.

The chain links TRBV7-2 to TRBJ2-7; 9 positions agree with TRBD2. This CDR3 has 16 amino acids. The ends lost 5 bases at V and 4 bases at J; junction bases unmatched: 12. Germline assignment: CDR1 SGHTA and CDR2 FQGNSA. The CDR3 here is CASSPDTSGRWYEQYF. CDR3 coding DNA: TGTGCCAGCAGCCCCGACACCAGCGGGAGGTGGTACGAGCAGTACTTC. The whole variable domain, filled in from reference TRBV7-2 and TRBJ2-7, reads GAGVSQSPSNKVTEKGKDVELRCDPISGHTALYWYRQSLGQGLEFLIYFQGNSAPDKSGLPSDRFSAERTGGSVSTLTIQRTQQEDSAVYLCASSPDTSGRWYEQYFGPGTRLTVT.

This chain connects TRBV13 to TRBJ2-6; D is possibly TRBD2 (6 bases). V lost 5 bases, J lost 0 bases, and 20 bases lay in between. Looked up from germline, CDR1 is PRHDT and CDR2 is FYEKMQ (reference sequence). The CDR3 loop spans 19 amino acids. In nucleotides, the CDR3 is TGTGCCAGCAGCACCCGCGGGGAGGCCGACTCCTCTGGGGCCAACGTCCTGACTTTC. Translating gives CASSTRGEADSSGANVLTF.

The CDR3 coding sequence is TGTGCCAGCAGCCAAGACCCCCGACTAGCGGGCGAGCAGTTCTTC. Its translation is CASSQDPRLAGEQFF. The V and J genes are TRBV4-2 and TRBJ2-1; 10 bases are a match to TRBD2. The CDR3 loop spans 15 amino acids. V gave up 0 bases and J gave up 10 bases; unmatched junction bases: 6. CDR1 and CDR2 from the germline V gene are LGHNA and YNFKEQ.

V gene TRBV15 combines with J gene TRBJ2-1; D is unresolved. Germline V gene sequence: CDR1 LNHNV, CDR2 YYDKDF (reference sequence). CDR3 length: 14 residues. Trimming shortened V by 7 bases and J by 3 bases, and 13 bases separated the two germline ends. The CDR3 protein is CATIEVLDYNEQFF. The DNA of the CDR3 is TGTGCCACCATCGAGGTGCTAGACTACAATGAGCAGTTCTTC.

V is TRBV7-8 and J is TRBJ2-2; a possible D gene is TRBD1 (5 bases). The CDR3 has 17 amino acids. Looked up from germline, CDR1 is SGHVS and CDR2 is FQNEAQ. V lost 2 bases and J lost 6, with 19 bases in between. The chain's CDR3 is CASSLFAGRMGPGELFF. The CDR3 bases are TGTGCCAGCAGCTTATTTGCAGGGCGGATGGGCCCCGGGGAGCTGTTTTTT.

The gene calls are TRBV11-2 and TRBJ1-3, with 7 bases that match TRBD1. The J segment lost 5 bases and the V segment lost 5 bases, leaving 12 bases of the junction unmatched. The CDR3 has 16 residues. The germline V gene encodes CDR1 SGHAT and CDR2 FQNNGV. The DNA of the CDR3 is TGTGCCAGCAGCCCAGGAGCAGGGGGGCAGAGAAACACCATATATTTT. Translating it yields CASSPGAGGQRNTIYF.

This clone showed up just a few times. The rearrangement joins TRBV4-3 to TRBJ2-1; 10 positions agree with TRBD2. Trimming took 2 bases from V and 8 from J; bases not matched to a gene: 15. The CDR3 contains 18 residues. Germline-derived CDR1 and CDR2 are LGHNA and YSLEER. The DNA of the CDR3 is TGCGCCAGCAGCCAACCCCCGATAGCGGGGGGCCCCGGGGATGAGCAGTTCTTC. It yields the protein CASSQPPIAGGPGDEQFF.

This rearrangement joins TRBV6-6 to TRBJ1-1, with TRBD1 identical over 7 bases. Germline trimming cut 1 base from V and 4 bases from J; bases unmatched to any gene: 3. Germline V gene data show CDR1 as MNHNY and CDR2 as SVGAGI (reference sequence). This CDR3 comprises 14 residues. Here the CDR3 reads CASSYLGGITEAFF. The CDR3 bases are TGTGCCAGCAGTTACTTAGGGGGCATCACTGAAGCTTTCTTT.

This clone was counted only a few times. The rearrangement uses TRBV23-1 and TRBJ1-6; no definite D call. TRBV23-1 is given ORF status, its function remaining uncertain. This CDR3 spans 14 amino acids. V gave up 9 bases and J gave up 3 bases, with 12 bases separating them. The CDR3 reads CARREGSYNSPLHF. The CDR3 DNA is TGCGCCAGGAGGGAGGGAAGCTATAATTCACCCCTCCACTTT.

In its sample, this clone was seen a few times. The chain carries TRBV11-2 and TRBJ1-1; D is possibly TRBD1 (6 bases). This CDR3 comprises 14 residues. Between the trimmed V and J ends, which lost 5 bases and 0 bases, there was a span of 10 bases. CDR1 is SGHAT, CDR2 FQNNGV, per germline. The CDR3 loop is CASSLTGLNTEAFF. The CDR3 DNA reads as TGTGCCAGCAGCCTCACAGGGTTGAACACTGAAGCTTTCTTT. The variable domain in full, completed from reference TRBV11-2 and TRBJ1-1, reads EAGVAQSPRYKIIEKRQSVAFWCNPISGHATLYWYQQILGQGPKLLIQFQNNGVVDDSQLPKDRFSAERLKGVDSTLKIQPAKLEDSAVYLCASSLTGLNTEAFFGQGTRLTVV.

The chain carries TRBV6-1 and TRBJ2-7; 7 bases agree with TRBD1. CDR1 is MNHNS, CDR2 SASEGT, per germline. The V gene end was trimmed by 4 bases and the J gene end by 4 bases; junction bases not matched to a gene: 19. The CDR3 length is 18 residues. CDR3 nucleotides: TGTGCCAGCAGTGCCCATACCGAATCGACAGGGCCCCAATACGAGCAGTACTTC. This sequence encodes CASSAHTESTGPQYEQYF.

This chain joins TRBV19 and TRBJ2-2; 9 positions agree with TRBD2. V gave up 1 base and J gave up 7 bases; unmatched junction bases: 19. The CDR3 consists of 20 residues. CDR1 LNHDA and CDR2 SQIVND come from the germline V gene (reference sequence). This CDR3 reads CASSIVPSGTFPSQVGELFF. Here the CDR3 DNA reads TGTGCCAGTAGTATAGTTCCTAGCGGGACATTCCCTTCGCAGGTCGGGGAGCTGTTTTTT.

The V call is TRBV7-9, the J call TRBJ2-7, with D possibly matching TRBD2 (6 bases). V was trimmed by 0 bases and J by 0 bases, leaving 6 bases between them. Per the germline V gene, CDR1 is SEHNR and CDR2 is FQNEAQ (reference sequence). There are 14 residues in the CDR3. CDR3 in DNA: TGTGCCAGCAGCTTAGCGGGGGGCTCCTACGAGCAGTACTTC. It codes for CASSLAGGSYEQYF.

The chain uses TRBV10-3 and TRBJ2-1; D is possibly TRBD2 (7 bases). V was pared by 3 bases and J by 0 bases, with 12 bases between. Germline lookup yields CDR1 ENHRY and CDR2 SYGVKD. The CDR3 is 16 amino acids. The chain's CDR3 is CAISDRAGASYNEQFF. CDR3 coding DNA: TGTGCCATCAGTGATCGGGCGGGGGCCTCCTACAATGAGCAGTTCTTC.

This sequence joins TRBV5-4 and TRBJ1-1, with TRBD1 as a possible D gene (5 bases). With 1 base removed from V and 4 bases from J, the gap between germline ends came to 8 bases. There are 13 residues in the CDR3. Germline V gene lookup returns CDR1 SGHNT and CDR2 YYREEE (reference sequence). CDR3 DNA: TGTGCCAGCAGCTTGAAGCAGGGCACTGAAGCTTTCTTT. Protein: CASSLKQGTEAFF.

This rearrangement joins TRBV7-9 to TRBJ2-7; TRBD1 is a possible D gene (6 bases). This CDR3 contains 14 residues. In germline, CDR1 is SEHNR, CDR2 FQNEAQ (reference sequence). V lost 5 bases to trimming and J lost 1 base, with 12 bases between them. CDR3 in amino acids: CASSRLDRSYEQYV. For the CDR3, the DNA is TGTGCCAGCAGCCGCCTTGACAGGTCCTACGAGCAGTACGTC.

The V call is TRBV4-1, the J call TRBJ2-4; 7 positions match TRBD1. The CDR3 is made up of 17 amino acids. The V gene's germline CDR1 is MGHRA and CDR2 YSYEKL. The junction had 9 bases not matched to a gene; V was cut back by 0 bases and J by 4 bases. As DNA, the CDR3 is TGCGCCAGCAGCCAAGAAAGGGGAAGGGGACAGAAAAACATTCAGTACTTC. Protein: CASSQERGRGQKNIQYF.

This CDR3 reads CASSLYSSATNEKLFF. The CDR3 DNA sequence: TGCGCCAGCAGCTTGTACAGTAGTGCAACTAATGAAAAACTGTTTTTT. The genes are TRBV5-1 and TRBJ1-4; D gene unclear. Germline V gene lookup returns CDR1 SGHRS and CDR2 YFSETQ. The V gene lost 1 base and the J gene lost 0 bases, with 10 bases spanning the gap. The CDR3 spans 16 residues. The complete variable domain, with remaining parts taken from reference TRBV5-1 and TRBJ1-4, reads KAGVTQTPRYLIKTRGQQVTLSCSPISGHRSVSWYQQTPGQGLQFLFEYFSETQRNKGNFPGRFSGRQFSNSRSEMNVSTLELGDSALYLCASSLYSSATNEKLFFGSGTQLSVL.

The chain combines TRBV10-3 with TRBJ1-3, with D perhaps TRBD1 (5 bases). Germline V lookup: CDR1 ENHRY, CDR2 SYGVKD. CDR3 length equals 15 residues. Trimming removed 6 bases at V and 8 bases at J, with 20 bases between. The CDR3 sequence: CAIRRRRQPKYTIYF. Here the CDR3 DNA reads TGTGCCATCAGGAGACGGCGACAGCCCAAATACACCATATATTTT.

The rearrangement links TRBV15 to TRBJ2-1, with TRBD2 identical over 14 bases. Germline V gene data show CDR1 as LNHNV and CDR2 as YYDKDF (reference sequence). CDR3 size: 17 residues. The V gene end was trimmed by 5 bases and the J gene end by 8 bases; junction bases not matched to a gene: 11. The CDR3 DNA reads as TGTGCCACCAGCCTGCCCCCCGGGACTAGCGGGAGTTATGAGCAGTTCTTC. Protein: CATSLPPGTSGSYEQFF.